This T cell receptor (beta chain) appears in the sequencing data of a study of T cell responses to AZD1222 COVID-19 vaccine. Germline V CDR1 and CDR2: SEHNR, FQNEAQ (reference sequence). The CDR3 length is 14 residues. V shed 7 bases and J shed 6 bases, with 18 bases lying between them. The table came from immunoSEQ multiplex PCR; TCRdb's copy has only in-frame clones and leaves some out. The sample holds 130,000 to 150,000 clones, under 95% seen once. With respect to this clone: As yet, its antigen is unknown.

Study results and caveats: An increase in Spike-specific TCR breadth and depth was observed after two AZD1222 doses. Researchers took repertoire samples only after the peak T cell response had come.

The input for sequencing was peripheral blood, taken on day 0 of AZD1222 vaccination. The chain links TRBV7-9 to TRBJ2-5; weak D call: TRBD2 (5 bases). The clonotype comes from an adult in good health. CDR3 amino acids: CASTPIGDSKTQYF. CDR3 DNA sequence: TGTGCCAGCACCCCAATCGGGGATAGTAAGACCCAGTACTTC. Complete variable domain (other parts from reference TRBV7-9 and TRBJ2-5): DTGVSQNPRHKITKRGQNVTFRCDPISEHNRLYWYRQTLGQGPEFLTYFQNEAQLEKSRLLSDRFSAERPKGSFSTLEIQRTEQGDSAMYLCASTPIGDSKTQYFGPGTRLLVL.